A selection of T cell receptor beta chains follows, all from one sample in a study of cytomegalovirus exposure and HLA in healthy donors. The method was immunoSEQ multiplex PCR; TCRdb's version includes in-frame clones alone and lacks a portion of them. The data hold under 70,000 clones, with under 80% observed a single time. The sample taken for sequencing was PBMCs. The receptor set was obtained from a male donor in good health and CMV-seropositive. Both conserved end residues are part of each CDR3. Fields, in order: V gene, D gene, J gene, clone size, CDR3 protein, CDR3 DNA. D genes are given only for firm matches. Only some rows state a clone size, as once, few, many or a class for expanded clones.

>TRBV7-6|TRBD2|TRBJ2-5|NA
CASSWGGITETQYF
TGTGCCAGCAGCTGGGGGGGGATAACCGAGACCCAGTACTTC
>TRBV29-1|TRBD1|TRBJ1-2|few
CSAYPTTRGQDYGYTF
TGCAGCGCCTACCCCACAACCAGGGGGCAAGACTATGGCTACACCTTC
>TRBV7-7|TRBD1|TRBJ2-1|NA
CASSSRTGLNEQFF
TGTGCCAGCAGCTCCAGGACAGGGCTGAATGAGCAGTTCTTC
>TRBV28|TRBD2|TRBJ2-7|NA
CASSYSGGAYEQYF
TGTGCCAGCAGTTATAGCGGGGGGGCGTACGAGCAGTACTTC
>TRBV30|TRBD1|TRBJ1-6|NA
CAWTRQGGGSYNSPLHF
TGTGCCTGGACCCGACAGGGTGGGGGCTCCTATAATTCACCCCTCCACTTT
>TRBV5-4|NA|TRBJ1-2|NA
CASSLSSLSRDYGYTF
TGTGCCAGCAGCTTGTCTAGCCTTTCCCGTGACTATGGCTACACCTTC
>TRBV7-9|NA|TRBJ2-5|NA
CASRRGDNQETQYF
TGTGCCAGTCGCAGGGGGGACAACCAAGAGACCCAGTACTTC
>TRBV28|NA|TRBJ2-6|NA
CASKGGLDSGANVLTF
TGTGCCAGCAAGGGGGGGTTGGACTCTGGGGCCAACGTCCTGACTTTC
>TRBV5-6|TRBD1|TRBJ2-3|NA
CASSLRDRGTDTQYF
TGTGCCAGCAGCTTGCGGGACAGGGGCACAGATACGCAGTATTTT
>TRBV2|TRBD1|TRBJ2-3|NA
CASRDRANPTSTDTQYF
TGTGCCAGCAGAGACAGGGCTAACCCAACCAGCACAGATACGCAGTATTTT
>TRBV5-1|TRBD1|TRBJ2-7|NA
CASSLEGQGAYEQYF
TGCGCCAGCAGCTTGGAAGGACAGGGGGCCTACGAGCAGTACTTC
>TRBV18|NA|TRBJ1-1|few
CASSPQADTEAFF
TGTGCCAGCTCACCGCAGGCCGATACCGAAGCTTTCTTT
>TRBV18|NA|TRBJ2-7|NA
CASSPKLADVGYEQYF
TGTGCCAGCTCACCCAAATTAGCGGATGTGGGGTACGAGCAGTACTTC
>TRBV7-6|NA|TRBJ2-2|NA
CASSAGVTGELFF
TGTGCCAGCAGCGCCGGGGTTACCGGGGAGCTGTTTTTT
>TRBV30|NA|TRBJ1-4|NA
CAWSGRGGFNEKLFF
TGTGCCTGGAGTGGCCGTGGAGGATTTAATGAAAAACTGTTTTTT
>TRBV9|NA|TRBJ1-1|NA
CASSVGPRGGSEAFF
TGTGCCAGCAGCGTAGGGCCCCGGGGCGGGAGTGAAGCTTTCTTT
>TRBV4-2|NA|TRBJ2-3|NA
CASSRGSTDTQYF
TGTGCCAGCAGCCGAGGGTCCACAGATACGCAGTATTTT
>TRBV4-1|NA|TRBJ2-7|NA
CASSQDRGLMSYEQYF
TGCGCCAGCAGCCAAGATCGAGGGTTGATGTCCTACGAGCAGTACTTC
>TRBV7-2|TRBD1|TRBJ2-1|NA
CASSSAYRGLNEQFF
TGTGCCAGCAGTTCCGCGTACAGGGGGCTCAATGAGCAGTTCTTC
>TRBV4-1|NA|TRBJ2-3|NA
CASSQDEGTDTQYF
TGCGCCAGCAGCCAAGACGAGGGTACAGATACGCAGTATTTT
>TRBV5-1|NA|TRBJ1-1|NA
CASSLGRGSTEAFF
TGCGCCAGCAGCTTGGGTAGGGGTTCGACTGAAGCTTTCTTT
>TRBV5-1|NA|TRBJ2-1|NA
CASREEGFEQFF
TGCGCCAGCCGAGAGGAAGGATTTGAGCAGTTCTTC
>TRBV7-2|TRBD2|TRBJ2-2|NA
CASSPQLAGGPYTGELFF
TGTGCCAGCAGCCCTCAGTTAGCGGGGGGGCCATACACCGGGGAGCTGTTTTTT
>TRBV23-1|NA|TRBJ1-5|NA
CASSQSGTYSNQPQHF
TGCGCCAGCAGTCAATCGGGGACATATAGCAATCAGCCCCAGCATTTT
>TRBV29-1|NA|TRBJ2-1|few
CSAPTRGIEQFF
TGCAGCGCCCCCACGAGGGGGATTGAGCAGTTCTTC
>TRBV9|NA|TRBJ2-7|NA
CASSVEPTEQYF
TGTGCCAGCAGCGTAGAACCTACCGAGCAGTACTTC
>TRBV19|TRBD1|TRBJ1-4|once
CARLRRDRGTEKLFF
TGTGCCAGATTACGGAGGGACAGGGGAACTGAAAAACTGTTTTTT